This is a list of T cell receptor beta chains from one sample in a study of CD4 T cells in relation to SARS-CoV-2 and coronaviruses. The method was immunoSEQ multiplex PCR; TCRdb's version includes in-frame clones alone and lacks a portion of them. The table shows about 36,000 clones, with roughly 82% occurring only once. No cognate antigen is known for these TCRs. The material sequenced was memory CD4+ T cells from PBMCs, cultured in vitro. The receptors originated from an adult with COVID-19. Each CDR3 is given with its conserved first and last residue. A D gene is named only where the DNA matches it firmly. Expanded clones get a size class; other rows say once, few or many, or leave the size out.

>TRBJ2-3|TRBV2|once|TRBD2
TGTGCCAGCACAACCCTAGCGGGAGGCACAGATACGCAGTATTTT
CASTTLAGGTDTQYF
>TRBJ2-1|TRBV19|-|-
TGTGCCAGTAGTCTCGCTAGCCGGGGTGAGCAGTTCTTC
CASSLASRGEQFF
>TRBJ1-6|TRBV15|-|-
TGTGCCACCAGCAGAGTGCCCAATTTTCGCAATTCACCCCTCCACTTT
CATSRVPNFRNSPLHF
>TRBJ1-1|TRBV28|-|-
TGTGCCAGCAGTTCCCGGTGGCCTGGGGCTGAAGCTTTCTTT
CASSSRWPGAEAFF
>TRBJ1-3|TRBV15|few|-
TGTGCCACCGGGATGAGGGGGTATAGAAACACCATATATTTT
CATGMRGYRNTIYF
>TRBJ2-6|TRBV28|-|TRBD1
TGTGCCAGCAGGTTTACCCAGGGGGCGTCTTCTGGGGCCAACGTCCTGACTTTC
CASRFTQGASSGANVLTF
>TRBJ2-4|TRBV3-1/TRBV3-2|-|-
TGTGCCAGCAGCCAACGTGACGTGAACAAAAACATTCAGTACTTC
CASSQRDVNKNIQYF
>TRBJ1-2|TRBV28|few|-
TGTGCCAGCAGTTTGGGGGCTTACTATGGCTACACCTTC
CASSLGAYYGYTF
>TRBJ2-3|TRBV9|-|-
TGTGCCAGCAGCGTAGGCCAGGGTTCTAGCACAGATACGCAGTATTTT
CASSVGQGSSTDTQYF
>TRBJ1-2|TRBV12-3/TRBV12-4|-|-
TGTGCCAGCAGTTTGGGCCAGGGTTATGGCTACACCTTC
CASSLGQGYGYTF
>TRBJ2-3|TRBV27|-|-
TGTGCCAGCAGGCAAACTAGCACAGATACGCAGTATTTT
CASRQTSTDTQYF
>TRBJ2-3|TRBV7-3|-|TRBD2
TGTGCCAGCAGCCTGACTAGCGGGACCCCAGATACGCAGTATTTT
CASSLTSGTPDTQYF
>TRBJ2-7|TRBV11-2|-|-
TGTGCCAGCAGCTTAGATCCCTCGGTCCTGGCGGGCGGATCCTACGAGCAGTACTTC
CASSLDPSVLAGGSYEQYF
>TRBJ2-1|TRBV19|-|TRBD1
TGTGCCAGTATGGATGTAGGGTGGACAGGGGGCGAGAGCTCCTACAATGAGCAGTTCTTC
CASMDVGWTGGESSYNEQFF
>TRBJ2-7|TRBV28|once|TRBD1
TGTGCCAGCTGGGGGACAGCCACCTCCTACGAGCAGTACTTC
CASWGTATSYEQYF
>TRBJ1-5|TRBV19|-|-
TGTGCCAGTACTGGGACATTCTATAGCAATCAGCCCCAGCATTTT
CASTGTFYSNQPQHF
>TRBJ2-7|TRBV4-2|-|-
TGTGCCAGCAGCCAAGACGATAGCGGAGGCTCCTACGAGCAGTACTTC
CASSQDDSGGSYEQYF
>TRBJ2-6|TRBV15|few|-
TGTGCCACCAGCAGTGAAACATGGGGACTGCACTCTGGGGCCAACGTCCTGACTTTC
CATSSETWGLHSGANVLTF
>TRBJ2-3|TRBV5-1|-|TRBD2
TGCGCCAGCAGCTTGGCCCAGGGACTAGCGGGAGGGACAGATACGCAGTATTTT
CASSLAQGLAGGTDTQYF
>TRBJ2-5|TRBV18|-|TRBD2
TGTGCCAGCTCACCACGGGACACCGCGGGGGGGACCCAGTACTTC
CASSPRDTAGGTQYF
>TRBJ2-7|TRBV25-1|-|TRBD2
TGTGCCAGCCTCGGGGGGGCGGGAGAAAGCGAGCAGTACTTC
CASLGGAGESEQYF
>TRBJ2-1|TRBV7-9|-|TRBD1
TGTGCCAGCAGCCCAACAACGGGACAGGGGCTCAATGAGCAGTTCTTC
CASSPTTGQGLNEQFF
>TRBJ1-1|TRBV7-9|-|-
TGTGCCAGCAGCCGAACCGGGGACACTGAAGCTTTCTTT
CASSRTGDTEAFF
>TRBJ2-2|TRBV7-9|-|-
TGTGCCAGCAGAAGGGGTAACACCGGGGAGCTGTTTTTT
CASRRGNTGELFF
>TRBJ2-1|TRBV10-2|-|TRBD2
TGCGCCAGCAATAGCGGGAGAATCTCCTACAATGAGCAGTTCTTC
CASNSGRISYNEQFF
>TRBJ2-1|TRBV2|-|-
TGTGCCAGCAGTGCAGGGAGGTCCTACAATGAGCAGTTCTTC
CASSAGRSYNEQFF
>TRBJ2-3|TRBV7-2|-|-
TGTGCCAGCAGCTTATCAGGAGCTTCTGATACGCAGTATTTT
CASSLSGASDTQYF
>TRBJ1-5|TRBV19|-|TRBD1
TGTGCCAGTAAGGGAGGGACAGGGGGCCAGAGCGGTCAGCCCCAGCATTTT
CASKGGTGGQSGQPQHF
>TRBJ2-7|TRBV6-1|-|-
TGTGCCAGCAGTGAATTCCCCCTCACGACTAGATACGAGCAGTACTTC
CASSEFPLTTRYEQYF
>TRBJ2-1|TRBV28|-|-
TGTGCCAGCAGGAATTGGGGGGCGGGCCCCTACAATGAGCAGTTCTTC
CASRNWGAGPYNEQFF
>TRBJ2-1|TRBV25-1|-|-
TGTGCCAGCAGTTTTGGACAGTACAATGAGCAGTTCTTC
CASSFGQYNEQFF
>TRBJ2-3|TRBV10-3|-|TRBD2
TGTGCCATCAGTGCCGGCGGGGGGGGCACAGATACGCAGTATTTT
CAISAGGGGTDTQYF
>TRBJ2-7|TRBV7-2|once|-
TGTGCCAGCAGCTTAGCGGGGATCCCTTACGAGCAGTACTTC
CASSLAGIPYEQYF
>TRBJ2-2|TRBV2|-|TRBD1
TGTGCCAGCAGCGAAAACAGGGGATGGACCGGGGAGCTGTTTTTT
CASSENRGWTGELFF
>TRBJ2-7|TRBV29-1|-|-
TGCAGCGTCGAAGACGACAGACCGCACTACGAGCAGTACTTC
CSVEDDRPHYEQYF
>TRBJ1-3|TRBV18|-|-
TGTGCCAGCTCACCACCGGTGGCGGGAAACACCATATATTTT
CASSPPVAGNTIYF
>TRBJ2-7|TRBV27|-|-
TGTGCCAGCAGTACGTACTACGAGCAGTACTTC
CASSTYYEQYF
>TRBJ2-7|TRBV5-5|-|-
TGTGCCAGCTCTGAGACTACCTACGAGCAGTACTTC
CASSETTYEQYF
>TRBJ2-3|TRBV18|-|-
TGTGCCAGCTCACCGGGCACAGATACGCAGTATTTT
CASSPGTDTQYF
>TRBJ2-1|TRBV19|few|TRBD2
TGTGCCAGTAGTGTGGGGACTAGCGGTTACAATGAGCAGTTCTTC
CASSVGTSGYNEQFF
>TRBJ2-1|TRBV5-8|once|-
TGTGCCAGCAGCACCACAGGTGTTGCCTACAATGAGCAGTTCTTC
CASSTTGVAYNEQFF
>TRBJ1-1|TRBV2|-|-
TGTGCCAGCAGTGAATACCAGGGAACTGAAGCTTTCTTT
CASSEYQGTEAFF
>TRBJ2-1|TRBV7-2|-|-
TGTGCCAGCAGCTTAGTTGCGCCCGGCGGATACGAGCAGTTCTTC
CASSLVAPGGYEQFF
>TRBJ2-1|TRBV6-5|-|-
TGTGCCAGCAGTTACGGTGACTCACCCAATGAGCAGTTCTTC
CASSYGDSPNEQFF
>TRBJ2-7|TRBV12-3/TRBV12-4|-|-
TGTGCCAGCAGTTTAGGGGCATTAGGCGAGCAGTACTTC
CASSLGALGEQYF
>TRBJ1-3|TRBV5-1|-|-
TGCGCCAGCAGCTGGGGGCTCGACAGGATTACTGGAAACACCATATATTTT
CASSWGLDRITGNTIYF
>TRBJ1-2|TRBV5-5|-|-
TGTGCCAGCAGCTTGGAGCCAGGGACCGGCTACACCTTC
CASSLEPGTGYTF
>TRBJ2-1|TRBV29-1|-|-
TGCAGCGTTGCTGAGCGGGACATTAGGTACAATGAGCAGTTCTTC
CSVAERDIRYNEQFF
>TRBJ1-5|TRBV19|few|-
TGTGCCAGTAAAGCTCTGGGGAGTGACAATCAGCCCCAGCATTTT
CASKALGSDNQPQHF
>TRBJ2-7|TRBV30|-|-
TGTGCCTGGAGGAGGACAGGCCTAGCGGCTAGGAGCTCCTACGAGCAGTACTTC
CAWRRTGLAARSSYEQYF
>TRBJ1-2|TRBV7-2|-|-
TGTGCCAGCAGCGCAATACGGGTTCGGGGCTACACCTTC
CASSAIRVRGYTF
>TRBJ1-1|TRBV5-1|-|-
TGCGCCAGCAGCTGGATTGTGGACACTGAAGCTTTCTTT
CASSWIVDTEAFF
>TRBJ2-1|TRBV12-3/TRBV12-4|-|-
TGTGCCAGCAGCTTCGCCGCGGGTGAGCAGTTCTTC
CASSFAAGEQFF
>TRBJ2-7|TRBV28|-|TRBD1
TGTGCCAGCAGTTCGGCCTGGACAGGGGACATCTCCTACGAGCAGTACTTC
CASSSAWTGDISYEQYF
>TRBJ2-7|TRBV2|-|TRBD1
TGTGCCAGCATGAGGGACAGGGGGCGCAACGAGCAGTACTTC
CASMRDRGRNEQYF
>TRBJ2-2|TRBV19|-|-
TGTGCCAGTAGTGCGGGTCCCCGTGGCGGGGAGCTGTTTTTT
CASSAGPRGGELFF
>TRBJ2-3|TRBV7-8|-|TRBD2
TGTGCCAGCAGCTTGACGACTAGCGGTTACACAGATACGCAGTATTTT
CASSLTTSGYTDTQYF
>TRBJ2-7|TRBV7-8|-|TRBD2
TGTGCCAGCAGCTTACTTCGGACTAGCGGGAGTGTTTTCCACGAGCAGTACTTC
CASSLLRTSGSVFHEQYF
>TRBJ2-5|TRBV5-6|-|-
TGTGCCAGCAGCTCGCCACGCCGGAGCCAAGAGACCCAGTACTTC
CASSSPRRSQETQYF
>TRBJ1-1|TRBV27|few|-
TGTGCCAGCATTAATAGGGCTGAAGCTTTCTTT
CASINRAEAFF